This TCR beta chain originates from a study of tissue T cells after allogeneic stem cell transplantation. TCRdb keeps only in-frame clones here, not all; method: immunoSEQ multiplex PCR. The data contain 6,400 or so clones, about 50% of them singletons. The germline V gene encodes CDR1 NSQYPW and CDR2 LRSPGD (reference sequence). The V segment lost 2 bases and the J segment 7 bases; nucleotides outside the gene matches: 6. The CDR3 is 15 residues long. This clone appeared a few times. The listed genes are named as in mouse. The read ends 1 residue before the CDR3 terminus; that terminus is restored from the germline J gene. Documented time point: mouse harvest day 7 after allogeneic transplant. Mouse grafts combined 10^7 T-cell-depleted bone marrow cells with 10^6 splenic CD5+ T cells.

V is TRBV1 and J is TRBJ2-7; 12 nucleotides align to TRBD1. The sequence was obtained from a female BALB/c mouse given C57BL/6 T cells with graft-versus-host disease after an allogeneic hematopoietic cell transplant. Sequenced material: gut tissue. The DNA read from the CDR3 is TGCACCTGCAGTGCAATCCGGGACAGGGGGCGAGAACAGTAC. This encodes CTCSAIRDRGREQY. The CDR3 reads in full as CTCSAIRDRGREQYF.